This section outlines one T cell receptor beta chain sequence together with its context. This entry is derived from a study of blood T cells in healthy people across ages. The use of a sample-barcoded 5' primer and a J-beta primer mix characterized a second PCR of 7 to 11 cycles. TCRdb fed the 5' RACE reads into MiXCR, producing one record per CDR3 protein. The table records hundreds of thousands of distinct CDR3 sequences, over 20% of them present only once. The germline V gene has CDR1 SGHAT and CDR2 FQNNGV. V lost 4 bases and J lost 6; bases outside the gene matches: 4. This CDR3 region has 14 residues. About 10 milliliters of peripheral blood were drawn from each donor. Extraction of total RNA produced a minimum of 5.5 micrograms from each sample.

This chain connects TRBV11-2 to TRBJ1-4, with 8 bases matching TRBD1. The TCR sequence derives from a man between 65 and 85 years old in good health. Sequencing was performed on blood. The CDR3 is CASSYGTGYEKLFF. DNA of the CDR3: TGTGCCAGCAGCTACGGGACAGGATATGAAAAACTGTTTTTT.